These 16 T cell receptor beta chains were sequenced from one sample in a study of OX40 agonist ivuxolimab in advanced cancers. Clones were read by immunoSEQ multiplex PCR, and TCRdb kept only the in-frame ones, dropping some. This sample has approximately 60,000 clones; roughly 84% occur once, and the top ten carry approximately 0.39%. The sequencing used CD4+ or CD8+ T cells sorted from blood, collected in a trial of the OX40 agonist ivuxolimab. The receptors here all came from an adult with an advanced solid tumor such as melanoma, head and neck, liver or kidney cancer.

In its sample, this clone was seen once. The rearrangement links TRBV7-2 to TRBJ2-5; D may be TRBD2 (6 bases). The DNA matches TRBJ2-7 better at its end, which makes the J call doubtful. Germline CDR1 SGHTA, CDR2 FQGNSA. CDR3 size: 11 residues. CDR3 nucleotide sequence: TGTGCCACCCGGCGGGGATACGAGCAGTACTTC. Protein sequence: CATRRGYEQYF.

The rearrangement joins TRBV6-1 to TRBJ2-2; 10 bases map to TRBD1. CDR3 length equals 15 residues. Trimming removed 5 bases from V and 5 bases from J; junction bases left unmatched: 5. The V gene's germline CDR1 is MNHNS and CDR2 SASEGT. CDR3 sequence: CASSRDRGVTGELFF. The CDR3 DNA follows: TGTGCCAGCAGTCGGGACAGGGGTGTGACCGGGGAGCTGTTTTTT.

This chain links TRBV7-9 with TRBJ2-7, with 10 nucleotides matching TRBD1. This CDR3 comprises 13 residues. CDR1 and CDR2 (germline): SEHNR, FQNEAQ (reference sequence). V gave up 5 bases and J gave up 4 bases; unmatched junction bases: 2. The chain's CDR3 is CASSPGQGYEQYF. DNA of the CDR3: TGTGCCAGCAGCCCGGGACAGGGGTACGAGCAGTACTTC.

The DNA of the CDR3 is TGCGCCAGCAGCTTAACGACCGGACTGACCCCCTCCTACGAGCAGTACTTC. Its translation is CASSLTTGLTPSYEQYF. The J gene is TRBJ2-5, the V gene TRBV5-1, with D possibly TRBD2 on 5 matching bases. With the DNA end fitting TRBJ2-7 better, the J assignment may be wrong. Germline V gene data show CDR1 as SGHRS and CDR2 as YFSETQ. The CDR3 has 17 residues.

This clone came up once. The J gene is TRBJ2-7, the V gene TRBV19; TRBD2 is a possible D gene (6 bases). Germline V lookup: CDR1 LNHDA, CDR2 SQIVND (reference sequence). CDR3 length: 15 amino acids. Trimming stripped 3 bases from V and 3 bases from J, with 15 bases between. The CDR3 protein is CASSINGRQRYEQYF. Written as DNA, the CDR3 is TGTGCCAGTAGTATCAATGGGAGGCAGCGCTACGAGCAGTACTTC.

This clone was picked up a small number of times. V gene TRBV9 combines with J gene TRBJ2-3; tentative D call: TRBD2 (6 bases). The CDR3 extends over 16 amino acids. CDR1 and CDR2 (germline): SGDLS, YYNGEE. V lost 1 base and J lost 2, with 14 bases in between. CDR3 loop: CASSVSAGRYTDTQYF. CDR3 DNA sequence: TGTGCCAGCAGCGTATCGGCAGGGAGGTACACAGATACGCAGTATTTT.

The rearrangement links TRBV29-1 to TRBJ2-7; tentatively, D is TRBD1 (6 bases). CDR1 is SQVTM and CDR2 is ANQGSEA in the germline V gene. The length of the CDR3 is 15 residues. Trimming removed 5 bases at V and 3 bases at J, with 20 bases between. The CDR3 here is CSVNEQGRSLYEQYF. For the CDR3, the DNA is TGCAGCGTTAACGAACAGGGAAGGTCACTCTACGAGCAGTACTTC.

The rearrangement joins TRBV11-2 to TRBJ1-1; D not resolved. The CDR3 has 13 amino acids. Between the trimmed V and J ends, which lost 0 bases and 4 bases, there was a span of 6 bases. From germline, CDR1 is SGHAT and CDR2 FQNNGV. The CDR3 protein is CASSLEAGTEAFF. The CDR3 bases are TGTGCCAGCAGCTTAGAGGCGGGCACTGAAGCTTTCTTT. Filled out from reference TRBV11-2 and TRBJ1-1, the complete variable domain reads EAGVAQSPRYKIIEKRQSVAFWCNPISGHATLYWYQQILGQGPKLLIQFQNNGVVDDSQLPKDRFSAERLKGVDSTLKIQPAKLEDSAVYLCASSLEAGTEAFFGQGTRLTVV.

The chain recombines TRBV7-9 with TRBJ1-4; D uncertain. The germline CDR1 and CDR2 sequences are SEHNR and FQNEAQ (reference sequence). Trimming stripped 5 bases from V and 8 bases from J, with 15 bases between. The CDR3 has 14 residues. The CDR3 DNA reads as TGTGCCAGCAGCCCCTCAGCGGCCGTCGAAAAACTGTTTTTT. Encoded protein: CASSPSAAVEKLFF.

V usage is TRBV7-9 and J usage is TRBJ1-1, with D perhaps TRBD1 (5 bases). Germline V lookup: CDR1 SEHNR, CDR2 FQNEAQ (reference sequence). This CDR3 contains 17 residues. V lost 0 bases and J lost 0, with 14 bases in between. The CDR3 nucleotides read TGTGCCAGCAGCTTAGCGTCGGGGGTATGGCTGAACACTGAAGCTTTCTTT. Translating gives CASSLASGVWLNTEAFF.

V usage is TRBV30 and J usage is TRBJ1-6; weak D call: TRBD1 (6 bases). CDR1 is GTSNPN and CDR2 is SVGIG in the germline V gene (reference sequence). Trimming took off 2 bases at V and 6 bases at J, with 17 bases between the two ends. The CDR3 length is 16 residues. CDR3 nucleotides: TGTGCCTGGAGTCCAGGACCGACAGGTGTTAATTCACCCCTCCACTTT. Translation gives CAWSPGPTGVNSPLHF.

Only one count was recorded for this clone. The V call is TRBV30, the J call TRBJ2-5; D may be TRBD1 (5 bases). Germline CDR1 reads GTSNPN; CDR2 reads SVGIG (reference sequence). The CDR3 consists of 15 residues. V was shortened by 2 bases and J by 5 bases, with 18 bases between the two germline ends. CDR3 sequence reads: CAWSLPAGSSETQYF. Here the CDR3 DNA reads TGTGCCTGGAGTTTGCCGGCAGGGTCATCGGAGACCCAGTACTTC.

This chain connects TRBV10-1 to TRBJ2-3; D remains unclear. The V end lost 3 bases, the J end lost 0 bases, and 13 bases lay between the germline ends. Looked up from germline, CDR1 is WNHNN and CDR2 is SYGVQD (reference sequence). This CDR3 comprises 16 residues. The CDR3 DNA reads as TGCGCCAGCAGTGACAGGACGTCTCCTAGCACAGATACGCAGTATTTT. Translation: CASSDRTSPSTDTQYF.

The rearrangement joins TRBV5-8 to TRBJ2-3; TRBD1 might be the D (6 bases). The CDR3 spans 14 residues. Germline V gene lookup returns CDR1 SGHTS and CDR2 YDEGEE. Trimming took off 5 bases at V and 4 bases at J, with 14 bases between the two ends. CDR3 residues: CASRTQGSADTQYF. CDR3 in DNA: TGTGCCAGCAGGACACAGGGTTCGGCAGATACGCAGTATTTT.

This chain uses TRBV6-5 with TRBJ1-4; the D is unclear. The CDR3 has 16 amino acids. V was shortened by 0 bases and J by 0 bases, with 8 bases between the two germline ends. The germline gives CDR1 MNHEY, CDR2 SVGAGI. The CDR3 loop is CASSYSGVATNEKLFF. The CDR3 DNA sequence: TGTGCCAGCAGTTACTCCGGAGTTGCAACTAATGAAAAACTGTTTTTT.

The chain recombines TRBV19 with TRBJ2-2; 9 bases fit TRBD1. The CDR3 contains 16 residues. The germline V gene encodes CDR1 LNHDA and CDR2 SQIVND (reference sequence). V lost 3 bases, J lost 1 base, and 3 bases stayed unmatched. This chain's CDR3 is CASSMETGGNTGELFF. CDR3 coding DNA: TGTGCCAGTAGTATGGAGACAGGGGGGAACACCGGGGAGCTGTTTTTT.